What follows are 27 T cell receptor beta chains derived from one specimen sequenced in a study of shared clonotypes between healthy human individuals. Here immunoSEQ multiplex PCR was the method, and the copy in TCRdb shows in-frame clones only, minus some. Of under 2,500,000 clones listed, 95% are singletons. The sample was naive CD4+ T cells sorted from blood. This sample's subset: CD45RA+ positively selected. The receptors were sampled from a man aged 18 to 29 in good health.

This sequence joins TRBV30 and TRBJ1-2; tentatively, D is TRBD1 (5 bases). Trimming stripped 3 bases from V and 5 bases from J, with 16 bases between. CDR1 is GTSNPN and CDR2 is SVGIG in the germline V gene (reference sequence). The CDR3 is made up of 14 amino acids. In DNA, the CDR3 is TGTGCCTGGAGCCATCAGGGTGGTAGTTATGGCTACACCTTC. It codes for CAWSHQGGSYGYTF.

The genes are TRBV7-2 and TRBJ2-3, with D tentatively TRBD1 (7 bases). This CDR3 has 12 residues. Germline values: CDR1 SGHTA, CDR2 FQGNSA. The germline V and J ends were trimmed by 11 bases and 3 bases, with 12 bases remaining between them. The CDR3 spells CAAGGYTDTQYF. CDR3 bases: TGTGCCGCAGGGGGGTATACAGATACGCAGTATTTT.

The rearrangement joins TRBV10-3 to TRBJ2-2; either TRBD1 or TRBD2 may fit D (5 bases each). The CDR3 length is 12 residues. V was pared by 7 bases and J by 5 bases, with 8 bases between. Per the germline V gene, CDR1 is ENHRY and CDR2 is SYGVKD. The CDR3 DNA is TGTGCCATCAATGGGGGAACCGGGGAGCTGTTTTTT. It is translated as CAINGGTGELFF.

V is TRBV7-9 and J is TRBJ2-7; D may correspond to TRBD1 or TRBD2 (7 bases each). Germline CDR1 reads SEHNR; CDR2 reads FQNEAQ (reference sequence). V was shortened by 4 bases and J by 6 bases, with 10 bases between the two germline ends. CDR3 length: 12 residues. As DNA, the CDR3 is TGTGCCAGCAGCTGGGAGGGGGCCGAGCAGTACTTC. As protein: CASSWEGAEQYF.

This chain links TRBV9 with TRBJ1-2; D is unresolved. This CDR3 comprises 15 residues. Germline V gene lookup returns CDR1 SGDLS and CDR2 YYNGEE. Trimming shortened V by 0 bases and J by 2 bases, and 11 bases separated the two germline ends. The CDR3 reads CASSVGIQTNYGYTF. The CDR3 coding sequence is TGTGCCAGCAGCGTAGGAATTCAGACAAACTATGGCTACACCTTC.

The chain combines TRBV25-1 with TRBJ2-1; the match to TRBD1 covers 7 bases. V gave up 4 bases and J gave up 7 bases; unmatched junction bases: 7. CDR3 length: 14 residues. CDR1 and CDR2 (germline): MGHDK, SYGVNS. The CDR3 spells CASSGQGIVNEQFF. DNA for the CDR3: TGTGCCAGCAGTGGACAGGGAATAGTGAATGAGCAGTTCTTC. Combining the CDR3 with reference TRBV25-1 and TRBJ2-1 gives the whole variable domain EADIYQTPRYLVIGTGKKITLECSQTMGHDKMYWYQQDPGMELHLIHYSYGVNSTEKGDLSSESTVSRIRTEHFPLTLESARPSHTSQYLCASSGQGIVNEQFFGPGTRLTVL.

The rearrangement links TRBV7-2 to TRBJ2-7; TRBD1 matches 8 bases. CDR3 length: 14 residues. V gave up 5 bases and J gave up 5 bases; unmatched junction bases: 8. Germline V gene sequence: CDR1 SGHTA, CDR2 FQGNSA. The CDR3 reads CASSPDRGSDEQYF. The CDR3 DNA reads as TGTGCCAGCAGCCCTGACAGGGGTAGCGACGAGCAGTACTTC.

The count of this clone is one. Other DNA sequences in the same sample also yield this CDR3. The chain carries TRBV5-1 and TRBJ2-5; D remains ambiguous. Deletions cut 4 bases from V and 2 bases from J, with 12 bases between. Germline assignment: CDR1 SGHRS and CDR2 YFSETQ. The CDR3 loop spans 14 amino acids. CDR3 bases: TGCGCCAGCAGCCCTCTGGGCGGTCAAGAGACCCAGTACTTC. The encoded protein is CASSPLGGQETQYF.

This rearrangement joins TRBV29-1 to TRBJ2-3; TRBD1 is a possible D gene (5 bases). The CDR3 has 14 residues. Germline CDR1 and CDR2: SQVTM and ANQGSEA. The V end was cut by 3 bases, the J end by 1 base, with 11 bases between. The CDR3 loop reads CSVDGRVGTDTQYF. CDR3 bases: TGCAGCGTTGATGGCAGGGTGGGCACAGATACGCAGTATTTT.

The chain employs TRBV7-9 and TRBJ2-1; 7 bases fit TRBD2. Per germline, CDR1 SEHNR and CDR2 FQNEAQ (reference sequence). J gave up 2 bases and V 0 bases, and 13 bases lay outside the gene matches. CDR3 length: 19 residues. CDR3: CASSLAPGSSGKTYNEQFF. The DNA for the CDR3 is TGTGCCAGCAGCTTAGCGCCCGGAAGCAGCGGGAAAACCTACAATGAGCAGTTCTTC.

The chain carries TRBV6-5 and TRBJ2-7; weak D call: TRBD1 (5 bases). V was clipped by 0 bases and J by 1 base, with 10 bases between them. The length of the CDR3 is 15 residues. Germline values: CDR1 MNHEY, CDR2 SVGAGI. In DNA form, the CDR3 reads TGTGCCAGCAGTTACTCGATTAGGGGTTCCTACGAGCAGTACTTC. Translated, it gives CASSYSIRGSYEQYF.

This CDR3 is CASSSGQGWAEQYF. CDR3 sequence (DNA): TGTGCCAGCAGTTCGGGACAGGGGTGGGCCGAGCAGTACTTC. The V call is TRBV6-5, the J call TRBJ2-7, with TRBD1 matching over 10 bases. The CDR3 loop spans 14 amino acids. Per the germline V gene, CDR1 is MNHEY and CDR2 is SVGAGI. The V gene end was trimmed by 4 bases and the J gene end by 6 bases; junction bases not matched to a gene: 6.

V gene TRBV6-5 combines with J gene TRBJ2-7; the D gene is possibly TRBD1 (5 bases). The CDR3 spans 13 residues. Trimming left V 4 bases short and J 3 bases short, with 10 bases between. Germline V gene data show CDR1 as MNHEY and CDR2 as SVGAGI. The CDR3 region is CASSWGPGYEQYF. CDR3 coding DNA: TGTGCCAGCAGTTGGGGCCCGGGCTACGAGCAGTACTTC.

The chain uses TRBV6-6 and TRBJ1-1; 9 positions match TRBD1. Germline V gene data show CDR1 as MNHNY and CDR2 as SVGAGI (reference sequence). Trimming removed 8 bases from V and 1 base from J; junction bases left unmatched: 2. The CDR3 length is 13 residues. The CDR3 DNA follows: TGTGCCAGCGGACAGGGGAGGAACACTGAAGCTTTCTTT. As protein: CASGQGRNTEAFF.

In the case of this clone: The identical CDR3 is also encoded by other nucleotide sequences in the sample. The chain links TRBV6-5 to TRBJ1-2; TRBD1 is a possible D gene (5 bases). The CDR3 runs to 11 residues. The germline V gene encodes CDR1 MNHEY and CDR2 SVGAGI. Between the trimmed V and J ends, which lost 6 bases and 8 bases, there was a span of 10 bases. Here the CDR3 reads CASRHGGGYTF. CDR3 DNA sequence: TGTGCCAGCAGGCATGGGGGGGGCTACACCTTC.

The genes are TRBV7-3 and TRBJ2-2; 7 bases match TRBD2. The CDR3 length is 14 residues. J was trimmed by 5 bases and V by 5 bases; bases with no gene match: 5. Germline CDR1 SGHTA, CDR2 FQGTGA. CDR3 bases: TGTGCCAGCAGCCCAACACTAGCGACCGGGGAGCTGTTTTTT. It encodes CASSPTLATGELFF.

V is TRBV6-6 and J is TRBJ1-5; 8 positions match TRBD1. Losses at the gene ends were 2 bases for V and 6 bases for J; bases not matched to a gene: 3. The CDR3 consists of 14 residues. Germline V lookup: CDR1 MNHNY, CDR2 SVGAGI (reference sequence). CDR3 sequence: CASSYQGASQPQHF. The CDR3 DNA reads as TGTGCCAGCAGTTACCAGGGGGCTTCTCAGCCCCAGCATTTT.

The J gene is TRBJ1-3, the V gene TRBV11-2; D is undetermined. Trimming stripped 1 base from V and 1 base from J, with 8 bases between. The CDR3 is 15 residues long. Germline loops: CDR1 SGHAT, CDR2 FQNNGV. CDR3 sequence reads: CASSLVSLSGNTIYF. In DNA, the CDR3 is TGTGCCAGCAGCTTAGTATCTCTATCTGGAAACACCATATATTTT.

The rearrangement joins TRBV18 to TRBJ2-3, with 11 bases lining up with TRBD2. Germline assignment: CDR1 KGHSH and CDR2 LQKENI. J was trimmed by 2 bases and V by 1 base; bases with no gene match: 2. CDR3 length: 16 amino acids. CDR3 sequence (DNA): TGTGCCAGCTCACCACGACTAGCGGGGATCACAGATACGCAGTATTTT. The encoded protein is CASSPRLAGITDTQYF.

This clone showed up just once. The V call is TRBV10-3, the J call TRBJ2-3; TRBD2 agrees at 12 bases. This CDR3 comprises 15 residues. From germline, CDR1 is ENHRY and CDR2 SYGVKD. V lost 10 bases and J lost 4; bases outside the gene matches: 9. The chain's CDR3 is CATSETSGSPDTQYF. CDR3 in DNA: TGTGCCACCTCGGAGACTAGCGGGAGCCCAGATACGCAGTATTTT.

Here the CDR3 DNA reads TGTGCCAGCAGCCCGGAACGGGCTTTCTTT. Protein product: CASSPERAFF. V usage is TRBV5-7 and J usage is TRBJ1-1; unclear D gene. TRBV5-7 falls under the ORF class, with uncertain function. V lost 4 bases to trimming and J lost 11 bases, with 9 bases between them. This CDR3 contains 10 residues.

The J gene is TRBJ1-1, the V gene TRBV5-4; D is ambiguous. The CDR3 runs to 15 residues. V gave up 0 bases and J gave up 6 bases, with 15 bases separating them. Germline CDR1 is SGHNT and CDR2 is YYREEE (reference sequence). CDR3 sequence (DNA): TGTGCCAGCAGCTTGGGGACGGCGCACGGAGCTGAAGCTTTCTTT. Its translation is CASSLGTAHGAEAFF.

The V gene is TRBV7-8, the J gene TRBJ2-5; D possibly uses TRBD1 or TRBD2 (5 bases each). V lost 5 bases to trimming and J lost 3 bases, with 13 bases between them. The CDR3 covers 14 residues. Germline CDR1 is SGHVS and CDR2 is FQNEAQ. CDR3 region: CASSLWDRKETQYF. The CDR3, as DNA: TGTGCCAGCAGCCTATGGGACCGAAAAGAGACCCAGTACTTC.

This chain connects TRBV2 to TRBJ2-2, with 8 bases lining up with TRBD1. Per germline, CDR1 SNHLY and CDR2 FYNNEI. V shed 6 bases, J shed 1 base, and the junction held 7 bases outside the gene matches. The CDR3 is 16 amino acids. CDR3 nucleotide sequence: TGTGCCAGCAGGGGGCAGGGGGCATGGAACACCGGGGAGCTGTTTTTT. This translates into CASRGQGAWNTGELFF.

The chain recombines TRBV4-2 with TRBJ2-7; D perhaps matches TRBD2 (5 bases). The germline V and J ends were trimmed by 0 bases and 2 bases, with 11 bases remaining between them. CDR1 and CDR2 from the germline V gene are LGHNA and YNFKEQ. The CDR3 runs to 15 residues. CDR3 sequence: CASSQEITAAYEQYF. The CDR3 DNA reads TGTGCCAGCAGCCAAGAAATCACAGCGGCCTACGAGCAGTACTTC.

The rearrangement links TRBV5-4 to TRBJ1-4; D not certain. Germline V gives CDR1 SGHNT, CDR2 YYREEE (reference sequence). CDR3 length: 15 residues. Between the trimmed V and J ends, which lost 3 bases and 5 bases, there was a span of 14 bases. CDR3 bases: TGTGCCAGCAGCTCGGCGGGCAGGCCCAATGAAAAACTGTTTTTT. It is translated as CASSSAGRPNEKLFF.

The chain uses TRBV28 and TRBJ1-6, with D possibly TRBD1 on 5 matching bases. CDR1 and CDR2 from the germline V gene are MDHEN and SYDVKM. This CDR3 is 15 amino acids long. With 3 bases removed from V and 7 bases from J, the gap between germline ends came to 13 bases. CDR3 DNA: TGTGCCAGCAGTTTGGCTGGGGCAGGGAATTCACCCCTCCACTTT. This encodes CASSLAGAGNSPLHF.